The 15 T cell receptor beta chains listed next were all sequenced from one sample in a study of technical replicates of blood from four donors. This table comes from immunoSEQ multiplex PCR, and its TCRdb copy is limited to in-frame clones, with some not included. The sample yields fewer than 15,000 clones, just under 95% seen once. The sample taken for sequencing was PBMCs. These receptors all stem from a human donor in good health.

The rearrangement uses TRBV19 and TRBJ2-7; 8 nucleotides match TRBD1. The CDR3 is 12 amino acids. The V gene's germline CDR1 is LNHDA and CDR2 SQIVND (reference sequence). Trimming removed 9 bases from V and 3 bases from J; junction bases left unmatched: 4. DNA for the CDR3: TGTGCCAGCTCAGGGGGCTACTACGAGCAGTACTTC. It yields the protein CASSGGYYEQYF.

The V call is TRBV5-1, the J call TRBJ2-1; 7 bases are shared with TRBD2. The CDR3 extends over 15 amino acids. From germline, CDR1 is SGHRS and CDR2 YFSETQ. V trimming: 0 bases; J trimming: 4 bases; junction bases outside the gene matches: 4. CDR3 in amino acids: CASSLGQREYNEQFF. For the CDR3, the DNA is TGCGCCAGCAGCTTGGGCCAGCGGGAATACAATGAGCAGTTCTTC.

For the CDR3, the DNA is TGCGCCAGTAGGAGACTAGCGGAAGGTTTAAATGAGCAGTTCTTC. Translating gives CASRRLAEGLNEQFF. The chain joins TRBV5-1 to TRBJ2-1; 9 nucleotides agree with TRBD2. V was pared by 8 bases and J by 7 bases, with 13 bases of the junction left unmatched. The germline gives CDR1 SGHRS, CDR2 YFSETQ. The CDR3 is 15 amino acids.

J is TRBJ2-1 and V is TRBV5-5; 8 bases are shared with TRBD2. The V gene end was trimmed by 4 bases and the J gene end by 10 bases; junction bases not matched to a gene: 4. The germline gives CDR1 SGHKS, CDR2 YYEKEE (reference sequence). This CDR3 spans 12 amino acids. CDR3 loop: CASSPPGGEQFF. Here the CDR3 DNA reads TGTGCCAGCAGCCCCCCGGGGGGGGAGCAGTTCTTC.

This sequence joins TRBV27 and TRBJ2-1; 10 bases match TRBD1. Germline lookup yields CDR1 MNHEY and CDR2 SMNVEV (reference sequence). CDR3 length equals 13 residues. Losses at the gene ends were 4 bases for V and 7 bases for J; bases not matched to a gene: 1. CDR3 residues: CASSWTGGNEQFF. CDR3 nucleotides: TGTGCCAGCAGTTGGACAGGGGGGAATGAGCAGTTCTTC.

This clone was observed a handful of times. The chain has TRBV28 and TRBJ1-1; 8 bases align to TRBD1. The CDR3 is 17 amino acids. J gave up 1 base and V 3 bases, and 10 bases lay outside the gene matches. Germline CDR1 and CDR2: MDHEN and SYDVKM. The CDR3 region is CASSFLPGQEQNTEAFF. The CDR3 DNA reads TGTGCCAGCAGTTTTCTACCGGGACAGGAGCAGAACACTGAAGCTTTCTTT.

This chain connects TRBV6-1 to TRBJ2-7, with 9 bases matching TRBD2. V shed 6 bases, J shed 1 base, and the junction held 7 bases outside the gene matches. Germline values: CDR1 MNHNS, CDR2 SASEGT. This CDR3 is 15 amino acids long. CDR3 protein: CASSAIAGASYEQYF. The CDR3 DNA follows: TGTGCCAGCAGCGCAATAGCGGGAGCATCCTACGAGCAGTACTTC.

The V gene is TRBV15, the J gene TRBJ2-1; possibly TRBD2 for D (6 bases). V was shortened by 0 bases and J by 8 bases, with 17 bases between the two germline ends. The CDR3 spans 16 residues. The germline V gene encodes CDR1 LNHNV and CDR2 YYDKDF (reference sequence). CDR3 nucleotide sequence: TGTGCCACCAGCAGAGACGGACTACAGCAAGGAGATGAGCAGTTCTTC. Its translation is CATSRDGLQQGDEQFF.

Here the CDR3 DNA reads TGTGCCAGCAGACGCGGGTATATGAACACTGAAGCTTTCTTT. Protein sequence: CASRRGYMNTEAFF. V gene TRBV6-5 combines with J gene TRBJ1-1, with D uncertain. The germline CDR1 and CDR2 sequences are MNHEY and SVGAGI. This CDR3 spans 14 amino acids. V was cut by 6 bases and J by 0 bases, with 11 bases left in between.

This clone was counted a single time. The chain is built from TRBV19 and TRBJ1-5; no reliable D call. Trimming cost V 6 bases and J 9 bases, with 12 bases left between them. Per germline, CDR1 LNHDA and CDR2 SQIVND (reference sequence). This CDR3 region has 12 residues. The CDR3 here is CASRTGQGPQHF. The DNA for the CDR3 is TGTGCCAGTAGGACGGGTCAAGGGCCCCAGCATTTT.

The chain uses TRBV6-5 and TRBJ2-1; 15 nucleotides match TRBD2. CDR1 MNHEY and CDR2 SVGAGI come from the germline V gene. The CDR3 has 14 amino acids. Germline trimming cut 2 bases from V and 10 bases from J; bases unmatched to any gene: 0. The chain's CDR3 is CASSYGTSGREQFF. Here the CDR3 DNA reads TGTGCCAGCAGTTACGGGACTAGCGGGAGGGAGCAGTTCTTC.

The chain recombines TRBV19 with TRBJ1-1; no definite D call. CDR1 and CDR2 (germline): LNHDA, SQIVND (reference sequence). The germline V and J ends were trimmed by 3 bases and 3 bases, with 11 bases remaining between them. This CDR3 comprises 14 residues. CDR3 protein: CASSMSVEDTEAFF. CDR3 in DNA: TGTGCCAGTAGTATGTCGGTCGAGGACACTGAAGCTTTCTTT.

The chain carries TRBV5-1 and TRBJ1-5, with a tentative D call TRBD1 (6 bases). The germline V gene encodes CDR1 SGHRS and CDR2 YFSETQ. Trimming stripped 2 bases from V and 2 bases from J, with 11 bases between. The CDR3 has 15 residues. The CDR3 loop is CASSFAGAGNQPQHF. In nucleotides, the CDR3 is TGCGCCAGCAGCTTCGCGGGGGCGGGCAATCAGCCCCAGCATTTT. The complete variable domain, with remaining parts taken from reference TRBV5-1 and TRBJ1-5, reads KAGVTQTPRYLIKTRGQQVTLSCSPISGHRSVSWYQQTPGQGLQFLFEYFSETQRNKGNFPGRFSGRQFSNSRSEMNVSTLELGDSALYLCASSFAGAGNQPQHFGDGTRLSIL.

V is TRBV29-1 and J is TRBJ2-3, with 7 nucleotides matching TRBD1. There are 12 residues in the CDR3. V lost 7 bases to trimming and J lost 3 bases; unmatched junction nucleotides: 4. In germline, CDR1 is SQVTM, CDR2 ANQGSEA. The CDR3 DNA reads as TGCAGCGCGTACAGGGGAACAGATACGCAGTATTTT. It translates to CSAYRGTDTQYF.

The rearrangement uses TRBV7-9 and TRBJ2-1, with D tentatively TRBD1 (5 bases). The germline gives CDR1 SEHNR, CDR2 FQNEAQ (reference sequence). The CDR3 sequence is 14 residues long. The V gene lost 1 base and the J gene lost 3 bases, with 7 bases spanning the gap. CDR3 DNA: TGTGCCAGCAGCTTAGTGACAGTCTACAATGAGCAGTTCTTC. This sequence encodes CASSLVTVYNEQFF.